This TCR beta chain came from a study of naive and memory T cell subsets. The CDR3 extends over 15 amino acids. The germline CDR1 and CDR2 sequences are SEHNR and FQNEAQ (reference sequence). V dropped 0 bases and J dropped 0 bases, with 8 bases sitting between them. Both TRBC1 and TRBC2 were covered by a beta constant-region primer of two equimolar oligonucleotides. TCRdb fed the UMI-ligation and nested PCR reads into MiXCR, producing one record per CDR3 protein. There are some 87,000 distinct CDR3 sequences in the sample; about 7% occur only once, and 1.6% lies in the top ten. CD4+ T cell IFNgamma after overnight CMV lysate exposure gave donor CMV status.

The clonotype was recovered from a human donor in good health. The sample comprised central memory CD4+ T cells from blood. The genes are TRBV7-9 and TRBJ1-1; the D gene is possibly TRBD1 (5 bases). As DNA, the CDR3 is TGTGCCAGCAGCTTAGCGCCGGGGGTGAACACTGAAGCTTTCTTT. Encoded protein: CASSLAPGVNTEAFF.